This note documents a single T cell receptor beta chain sequence. This CDR3 has 12 residues. The germline V gene has CDR1 SEHNR and CDR2 FQNEAQ (reference sequence). V lost 5 bases and J 0 bases, leaving 5 bases between the germline ends. Authors' analysis steps: Amplifying reference gene primers gave estimates of nucleated cell counts. TCRdb's table, derived via immunoSEQ multiplex PCR, lists solely in-frame clones and lacks some. That table gives V, J and clone size, and the DNA gave D and trimming. The sample has approximately 130,000 clones; 81% are singletons. This entry belongs to a study of blood T cell repertoires in COVID-19. The overall study: The samples span acute and convalescent COVID-19 from the United States, Italy and Spain. T cells, B-cell-depleted T cells, or PBMCs supplied cDNA or gDNA.

This TCR derives from a woman aged 55-70 years with active or convalescent COVID-19. The sequenced sample was peripheral blood. The chain is built from TRBV7-9 and TRBJ2-7; D remains ambiguous. CDR3 region: CASSASSYEQYF. The CDR3, as DNA: TGTGCCAGCAGCGCTAGCTCCTACGAGCAGTACTTC.